Following are 19 T cell receptor beta chains from one sample sequenced in a study of Graves' ophthalmopathy and Graves' hyperthyroidism. The authors amplified TCR beta CDR3 regions from RNA transcripts. HTBI-primed RT-PCR formed the first round, and a multiplex PCR formed the second. TCRdb analysed the multiplex PCR reads with MiXCR anew, one entry per CDR3 protein. The data contain 600,000 to 650,000 distinct CDR3 sequences, about a fifth of them singletons. The sample comprised peripheral blood. The receptors here all came from a woman younger than 35 with stable Graves' hyperthyroidism. Some clones in this sample may be carry-over from other donors' samples.

This clonotype was detected ten times or more. The V and J genes are TRBV19 and TRBJ2-6; 10 positions agree with TRBD1. With V trimmed by 3 bases and J by 0 bases, 5 bases remained unmatched. Germline V gives CDR1 LNHDA, CDR2 SQIVND (reference sequence). The length of the CDR3 is 18 residues. The CDR3 bases are TGTGCCAGTAGTATTTTGTGGACAGGGGGCTCTGGGGCCAACGTCCTGACTTTC. This codes for CASSILWTGGSGANVLTF.

V and J are TRBV20-1 and TRBJ1-2; 9 bases match TRBD1. Germline values: CDR1 DFQATT, CDR2 SNEGSKA (reference sequence). Losses at the gene ends were 6 bases for V and 6 bases for J; bases not matched to a gene: 8. CDR3 length equals 13 residues. The CDR3 loop reads CSAARQGVDGYTF. The CDR3 bases are TGCAGTGCAGCCCGACAGGGGGTCGATGGCTACACCTTC.

This clonotype occurred a few times. The chain links TRBV5-1 to TRBJ1-2; D not resolved. V lost 4 bases and J lost 6, with 16 bases in between. The CDR3 spans 14 residues. Germline V lookup: CDR1 SGHRS, CDR2 YFSETQ. The DNA of the CDR3 is TGCGCCAGCAGCGCCCAACCGGGGAGCCATGGCTACACCTTC. Translated, it gives CASSAQPGSHGYTF.

Many counts were recorded for this clonotype. This sequence joins TRBV6-5 and TRBJ1-5; 7 positions agree with TRBD1. Looked up from germline, CDR1 is MNHEY and CDR2 is SVGAGI. The CDR3 length is 14 residues. Trimming cost V 0 bases and J 4 bases; bases outside gene matches: 0. The CDR3 DNA sequence: TGTGCCAGCAGTTACTCGACAGGGAATCAGCCCCAGCATTTT. This encodes CASSYSTGNQPQHF.

This clonotype was observed at least ten times. V usage is TRBV6-2 or TRBV6-3 and J usage is TRBJ1-2; D is possibly TRBD1 (6 bases). Between the trimmed V and J ends, which lost 2 bases and 4 bases, there was a span of 23 bases. The CDR3 spans 18 residues. CDR1 and CDR2 (germline): MNHEY, SVGEGT. CDR3 loop: CASSYPPRAGEESYGYTF. CDR3 nucleotide sequence: TGTGCCAGCAGTTACCCGCCGAGGGCAGGGGAGGAGAGCTATGGCTACACCTTC.

In this sample, this clonotype turned up many times. DNA for the CDR3: TGTGCCAGTAGTATGGAGCGGGAGTTCGGCGAGCAGTACTTC. Translating it yields CASSMEREFGEQYF. The chain couples TRBV19 to TRBJ2-7, with 8 positions matching TRBD2. Germline assignment: CDR1 LNHDA and CDR2 SQIVND (reference sequence). This CDR3 comprises 14 residues. V was clipped by 3 bases and J by 6 bases; unmatched bases: 7. The full variable domain, completed using reference TRBV19 and TRBJ2-7, is DGGITQSPKYLFRKEGQNVTLSCEQNLNHDAMYWYRQDPGQGLRLIYYSQIVNDFQKGDIAEGYSVSREKKESFPLTVTSAQKNPTAFYLCASSMEREFGEQYFGPGTRLTVT.

This clonotype occurred many times. The chain uses TRBV24-1 and TRBJ2-1; D is perhaps TRBD1 or TRBD2 (5 bases each). The CDR3 covers 15 residues. V lost 4 bases and J 6 bases, leaving 15 bases between the germline ends. Germline loops: CDR1 KGHDR, CDR2 SFDVKD. The CDR3 reads CATSDPGPGGNEQFF. Here the CDR3 DNA reads TGTGCCACCAGTGACCCGGGCCCTGGGGGCAATGAGCAGTTCTTC.

The V call is TRBV2, the J call TRBJ2-7; D possibly corresponds to TRBD2 (6 bases). The CDR3 loop spans 17 amino acids. Trimming removed 6 bases from V and 0 bases from J, with 21 bases in between. The germline V gene has CDR1 SNHLY and CDR2 FYNNEI. The CDR3 nucleotides read TGTGCCAGCAGCCCTGTGGGGAGGTGGGCTAGCTCCTACGAGCAGTACTTC. It specifies CASSPVGRWASSYEQYF.

This clonotype was recorded many times. This rearrangement joins TRBV6-4 to TRBJ1-4, with TRBD1 matching 7 bases. Germline V gives CDR1 MRHNA, CDR2 SNTAGT. CDR3 length: 16 residues. Unmatched junction bases numbered 10, after V lost 6 bases and J lost 3 bases. CDR3 coding DNA: TGTGCCAGCAGCCCCGTTCCGGGACAGCCTAATGAAAAACTGTTTTTT. Its translation: CASSPVPGQPNEKLFF.

In its sample, this clonotype was seen a few times. The chain uses TRBV11-2 and TRBJ1-1; 7 bases fit TRBD1. The CDR3 contains 16 residues. Looked up from germline, CDR1 is SGHAT and CDR2 is FQNNGV. Trimming at V came to 4 bases and at J to 1 base, leaving 9 bases not matched to a gene. CDR3 coding DNA: TGTGCCAGCAGCTCCCACAGGGGAGGGTGGAACACTGAAGCTTTCTTT. The encoded protein is CASSSHRGGWNTEAFF.

The chain's CDR3 is CASSTAQLQETQYF. In nucleotides, the CDR3 is TGTGCCAGCAGCACCGCCCAACTCCAAGAGACCCAGTACTTC. J is TRBJ2-5 and V is TRBV5-5; no reliable D call. CDR3 size: 14 residues. Germline CDR1 reads SGHKS; CDR2 reads YYEKEE (reference sequence). Trimming removed 4 bases at V and 1 base at J, with 11 bases between.

This clonotype was recorded a few times. V gene TRBV10-3 combines with J gene TRBJ2-7; D may be TRBD2 (6 bases). Trimming shortened V by 6 bases and J by 3 bases, and 9 bases separated the two germline ends. The V gene's germline CDR1 is ENHRY and CDR2 SYGVKD. This CDR3 comprises 12 residues. The CDR3 sequence is CAISTEGYEQYF. In DNA form, the CDR3 reads TGTGCCATCAGCACGGAGGGCTACGAGCAGTACTTC.

This clonotype was counted ten times or more. The chain is built from TRBV28 and TRBJ1-3, with TRBD1 as a possible D gene (5 bases). Germline V gene data show CDR1 as MDHEN and CDR2 as SYDVKM. The V end was cut by 10 bases, the J end by 3 bases, with 19 bases between. The CDR3 runs 15 residues. CDR3 nucleotide sequence: TGTGCCACAGGAGCTTACGGGGCGTTTGGAAACACCATATATTTT. Translating it yields CATGAYGAFGNTIYF.

This clonotype was found many times. The chain combines TRBV6-1 with TRBJ2-2, with D maybe TRBD2 (5 bases). CDR1 and CDR2 (germline): MNHNS, SASEGT. V shed 2 bases and J shed 7 bases, with 11 bases lying between them. The CDR3 extends over 14 amino acids. The CDR3 coding sequence is TGTGCCAGCAGTGAATTTCCGGGAAACGGGGAGCTGTTTTTT. Translating it yields CASSEFPGNGELFF.

The rearrangement links TRBV30 to TRBJ2-7; D call uncertain. V lost 4 bases, J lost 2 bases, and 21 bases lay in between. CDR3 size: 16 residues. The germline CDR1 and CDR2 sequences are GTSNPN and SVGIG (reference sequence). CDR3 coding DNA: TGTGCCTGGACCCAGGAAGAGAGTGGTTCCCCCTACGAGCAGTACTTC. This gives the protein CAWTQEESGSPYEQYF.

This clonotype was detected a few times. V is TRBV12-3 or TRBV12-4 and J is TRBJ2-6; weak D call: TRBD2 (6 bases). The CDR3 spans 16 residues. The V end lost 8 bases, the J end lost 0 bases, and 14 bases lay between the germline ends. The CDR3 DNA is TGTGCCAGCGGAGGGCAGGCGAGCTCTGGGGCCAACGTCCTGACTTTC. Amino acid sequence: CASGGQASSGANVLTF.

The sample holds many counts of this clonotype. The genes are TRBV3-1 and TRBJ1-2, with TRBD1 matching 7 bases. Looked up from germline, CDR1 is LGHDT and CDR2 is YNNKEL (reference sequence). The length of the CDR3 is 13 residues. V lost 3 bases, J lost 3 bases, and 1 base stayed unmatched. The DNA for the CDR3 is TGTGCCAGCAGCCACAGGGGGGACTATGGCTACACCTTC. It is translated as CASSHRGDYGYTF. The whole variable domain, filled in from reference TRBV3-1 and TRBJ1-2, reads DTAVSQTPKYLVTQMGNDKSIKCEQNLGHDTMYWYKQDSKKFLKIMFSYNNKELIINETVPNRFSPKSPDKAHLNLHINSLELGDSAVYFCASSHRGDYGYTFGSGTRLTVV.

This clonotype was seen ten or more times. V usage is TRBV6-1 and J usage is TRBJ2-5; D uncertain. The germline V gene has CDR1 MNHNS and CDR2 SASEGT. The CDR3 runs 14 residues. Trimming pared 1 base from V and 4 bases from J, leaving 10 bases between. The chain's CDR3 is CASSEGPVSETQYF. The CDR3 nucleotides read TGTGCCAGCAGTGAAGGGCCTGTCTCAGAGACCCAGTACTTC.

The chain combines TRBV4-2 with TRBJ2-5, with TRBD2 matching over 9 bases. Per germline, CDR1 LGHNA and CDR2 YNFKEQ. The junction had 13 bases not matched to a gene; V was cut back by 0 bases and J by 5 bases. This CDR3 is built from 18 residues. The CDR3 DNA is TGTGCCAGCAGCCAAGATCAACTTGCGGGGGGGCGAGGGGAGACCCAGTACTTC. It specifies CASSQDQLAGGRGETQYF.